This passage covers 3 T cell receptor beta chains from one sample sequenced in a study of blood T cell repertoires in COVID-19. Clones were sequenced by immunoSEQ multiplex PCR, and TCRdb holds only the in-frame ones, with some missing. The table lists fewer than 120,000 clones, about 80% of them singletons. The specimen sequenced was peripheral blood. The receptors were gathered from a woman aged 80 or over with active or convalescent COVID-19.

This clone came up a few times. The chain links TRBV7-9 to TRBJ1-1; D is undetermined. The CDR3 extends over 13 amino acids. Germline CDR1 and CDR2: SEHNR and FQNEAQ (reference sequence). Trimming took off 5 bases at V and 0 bases at J, with 7 bases between the two ends. This chain's CDR3 is CASSRYLNTEAFF. DNA for the CDR3: TGTGCCAGCAGCCGGTACCTGAACACTGAAGCTTTCTTT.

The J gene is TRBJ2-2, the V gene TRBV5-1, with a weak D call TRBD2 (6 bases). Between the trimmed V and J ends, which lost 4 bases and 8 bases, there was a span of 21 bases. This CDR3 spans 16 amino acids. Germline assignment: CDR1 SGHRS and CDR2 YFSETQ. The CDR3 region has the DNA TGCGCCAGCAGCCTAACCGGGACGGCCGCGGGAGGGGAGCTGTTTTTT. Translating gives CASSLTGTAAGGELFF.

V is TRBV7-3 and J is TRBJ2-1; 9 bases map to TRBD2. The CDR3 spans 15 residues. V lost 6 bases, J lost 2 bases, and 5 bases stayed unmatched. From germline, CDR1 is SGHTA and CDR2 FQGTGA. CDR3 residues: CASRTSGDPYNEQFF. The CDR3, as DNA: TGTGCCAGCAGGACTAGCGGAGATCCCTACAATGAGCAGTTCTTC.